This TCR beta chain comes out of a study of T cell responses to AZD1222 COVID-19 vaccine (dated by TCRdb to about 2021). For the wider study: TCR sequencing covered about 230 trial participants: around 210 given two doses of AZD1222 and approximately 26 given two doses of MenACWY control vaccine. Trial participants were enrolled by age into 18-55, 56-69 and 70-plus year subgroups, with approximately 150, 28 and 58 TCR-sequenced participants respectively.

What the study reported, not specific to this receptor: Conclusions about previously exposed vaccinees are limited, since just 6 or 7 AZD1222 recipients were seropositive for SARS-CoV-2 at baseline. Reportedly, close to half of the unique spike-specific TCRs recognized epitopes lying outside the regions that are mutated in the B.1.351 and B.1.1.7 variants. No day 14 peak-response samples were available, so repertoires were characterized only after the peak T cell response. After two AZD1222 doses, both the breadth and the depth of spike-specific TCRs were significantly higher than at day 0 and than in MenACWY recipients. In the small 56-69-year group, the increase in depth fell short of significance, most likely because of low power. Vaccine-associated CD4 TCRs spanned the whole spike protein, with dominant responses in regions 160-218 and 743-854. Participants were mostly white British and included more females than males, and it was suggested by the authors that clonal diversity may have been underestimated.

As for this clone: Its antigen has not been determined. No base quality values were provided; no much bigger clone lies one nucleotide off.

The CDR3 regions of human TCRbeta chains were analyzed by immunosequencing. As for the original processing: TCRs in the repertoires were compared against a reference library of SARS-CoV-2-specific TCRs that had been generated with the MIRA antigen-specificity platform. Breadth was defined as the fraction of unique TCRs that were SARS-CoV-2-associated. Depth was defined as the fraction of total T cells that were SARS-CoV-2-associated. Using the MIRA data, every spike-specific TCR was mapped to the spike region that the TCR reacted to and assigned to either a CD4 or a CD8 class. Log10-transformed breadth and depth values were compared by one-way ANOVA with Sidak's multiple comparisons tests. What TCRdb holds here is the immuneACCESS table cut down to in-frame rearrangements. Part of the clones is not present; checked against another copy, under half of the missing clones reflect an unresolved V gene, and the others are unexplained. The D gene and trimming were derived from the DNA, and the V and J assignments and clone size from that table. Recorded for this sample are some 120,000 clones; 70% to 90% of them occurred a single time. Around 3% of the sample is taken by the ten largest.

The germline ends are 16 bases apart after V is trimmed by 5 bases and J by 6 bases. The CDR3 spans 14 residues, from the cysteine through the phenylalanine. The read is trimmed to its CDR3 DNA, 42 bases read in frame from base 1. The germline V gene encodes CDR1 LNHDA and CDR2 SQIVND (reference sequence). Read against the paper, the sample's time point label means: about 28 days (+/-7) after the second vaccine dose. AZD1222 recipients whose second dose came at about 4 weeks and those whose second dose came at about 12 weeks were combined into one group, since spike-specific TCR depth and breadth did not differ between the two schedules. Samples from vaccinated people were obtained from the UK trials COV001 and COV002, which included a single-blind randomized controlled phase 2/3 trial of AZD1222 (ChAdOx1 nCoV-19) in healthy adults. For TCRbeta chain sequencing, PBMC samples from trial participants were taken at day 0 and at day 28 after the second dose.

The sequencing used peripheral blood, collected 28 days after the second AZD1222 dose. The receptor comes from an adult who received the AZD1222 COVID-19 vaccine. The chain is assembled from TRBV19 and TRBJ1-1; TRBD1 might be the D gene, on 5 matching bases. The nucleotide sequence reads TGTGCCAGTAGTTCCCTTCTAGGGGAAGCTGAAGCTTTCTTT. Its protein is CASSSLLGEAEAFF. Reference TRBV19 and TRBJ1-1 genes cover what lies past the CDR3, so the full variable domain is DGGITQSPKYLFRKEGQNVTLSCEQNLNHDAMYWYRQDPGQGLRLIYYSQIVNDFQKGDIAEGYSVSREKKESFPLTVTSAQKNPTAFYLCASSSLLGEAEAFFGQGTRLTVV.